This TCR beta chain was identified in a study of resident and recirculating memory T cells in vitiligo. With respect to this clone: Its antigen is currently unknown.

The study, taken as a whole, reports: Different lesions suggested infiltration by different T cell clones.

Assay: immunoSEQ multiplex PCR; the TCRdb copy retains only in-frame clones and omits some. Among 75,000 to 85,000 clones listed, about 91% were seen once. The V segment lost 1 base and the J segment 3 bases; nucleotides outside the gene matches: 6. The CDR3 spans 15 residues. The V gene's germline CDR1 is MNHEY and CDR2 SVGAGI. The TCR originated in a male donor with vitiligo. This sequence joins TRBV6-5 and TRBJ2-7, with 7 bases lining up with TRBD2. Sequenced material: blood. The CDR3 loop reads CASSYYAGEDYEQYF. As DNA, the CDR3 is TGTGCCAGCAGTTACTATGCGGGGGAGGACTACGAGCAGTACTTC.